The clone carrying this TCR beta chain has just one count. Its matching antigen is unknown. This entry belongs to a study of T cell responses to AZD1222 COVID-19 vaccine. Some clones are missing from TCRdb's copy, which holds only in-frame ones; the method was immunoSEQ multiplex PCR. This table has under 150,000 clones, roughly 90% appearing once. Pooled together were second doses at about 4 or about 12 weeks. The study, taken as a whole, reports: Sampled repertoires all dated from after the peak T cell response. Spike-specific TCR breadth and depth rose after two AZD1222 doses. At baseline, just six AZD1222 recipients tested seropositive.

The clonotype originates from an adult who received the AZD1222 COVID-19 vaccine. Sample: peripheral blood, taken 28 days after the second AZD1222 dose.

The CDR3 DNA sequence: TGTGCCAGCAGCGTAGGTGCGACAGGTAATCAGCCCCAGCATTTT. Residues: CASSVGATGNQPQHF. The V and J genes are TRBV9 and TRBJ1-5; a weak D match, TRBD1 (6 bases). The CDR3 totals 15 residues. Germline V CDR1 and CDR2: SGDLS, YYNGEE. Trimming cost V 0 bases and J 4 bases, with 11 bases left between them.